These 27 T cell receptor beta chains were all obtained from the same sample, sequenced in a study of read filtering for tumor transcriptome and immune sequencing. Molecular barcoded adaptors covering alpha/delta and beta/gamma chains were used on about 390 ng RNA. In TCRdb, the reads were re-called with MiXCR into one record per CDR3 protein. The profile shows about 57,000 distinct CDR3 sequences, roughly 19% of them singletons. Material: a population of CD138-negative cells sorted from bone marrow. The receptors originated from a donor at least 40 years old with multiple myeloma.

With regard to this clonotype: A much more abundant neighbour one base away suggests this may be a read error. The chain employs TRBV11-2 and TRBJ1-1; D remains ambiguous. The CDR3 contains 13 residues. Per the germline V gene, CDR1 is SGHAT and CDR2 is FQNNGV. DNA of the CDR3: TGTGCCAGCAGCTTAGGGGCGGTTCTTGAAGCTCTCTTT. This translates into CASSLGAVLEALF.

This clonotype was found many times. The chain joins TRBV29-1 to TRBJ2-7; D is unclear. V lost 5 bases, J lost 4 bases, and 6 bases lay in between. The CDR3 consists of 10 residues. The V gene's germline CDR1 is SQVTM and CDR2 ANQGSEA. The CDR3 nucleotides read TGCAGCGTTCGAGAATACGAGCAGTACTTC. Its translation: CSVREYEQYF.

Many counts were recorded for this clonotype. The chain joins TRBV20-1 to TRBJ2-7; 7 bases are shared with TRBD2. With V trimmed by 5 bases and J by 1 base, 11 bases remained unmatched. The CDR3 runs to 15 residues. Germline V gives CDR1 DFQATT, CDR2 SNEGSKA (reference sequence). The CDR3 DNA reads as TGCAGTGCTCAGACCACGGCTAGCGGATCCTACGAGCAGTACTTC. Protein sequence: CSAQTTASGSYEQYF.

This clonotype was recorded many times. This rearrangement joins TRBV7-8 to TRBJ2-3; a possible D gene is TRBD1 (6 bases). Germline CDR1 SGHVS, CDR2 FQNEAQ. V lost 5 bases to trimming and J lost 2 bases, with 11 bases between them. This CDR3 comprises 14 residues. The CDR3 nucleotides are TGTGCCAGCAGCCCGGACAGCAACACAGATACGCAGTATTTT. Translating it yields CASSPDSNTDTQYF. The entire variable domain, with the rest obtained from reference TRBV7-8 and TRBJ2-3, is as follows: GAGVSQSPRYKVAKRGQDVALRCDPISGHVSLFWYQQALGQGPEFLTYFQNEAQLDKSGLPSDRFFAERPEGSVSTLKIQRTQQEDSAVYLCASSPDSNTDTQYFGPGTRLTVL.

This clonotype has a handful of counts. The chain couples TRBV5-1 to TRBJ2-2, with TRBD2 matching over 8 bases. In germline, CDR1 is SGHRS, CDR2 YFSETQ. The V gene end was trimmed by 0 bases and the J gene end by 0 bases; junction bases not matched to a gene: 7. The CDR3 is 18 amino acids. Written as DNA, the CDR3 is TGCGCCAGCAGCTTGGCCGGGGGGGCCAAGGCGAACACCGGGGAGCTGTTTTTT. Translated: CASSLAGGAKANTGELFF.

This clonotype has a count of ten or more. CDR3 bases: TGTGCCAGCAGTTCCTTAATTAGGGGGAACTACAATGAGCAGTTCTTC. Protein: CASSSLIRGNYNEQFF. J is TRBJ2-1 and V is TRBV12-3 or TRBV12-4, with D maybe TRBD1 (6 bases). This CDR3 spans 16 amino acids. Trimming shortened V by 4 bases and J by 3 bases, and 16 bases separated the two germline ends.

This clonotype was counted only a few times. The J gene is TRBJ1-1, the V gene TRBV6-6, with TRBD1 identical over 7 bases. Germline V gives CDR1 MNHNY, CDR2 SVGAGI (reference sequence). CDR3 length equals 15 residues. J lost 0 bases, V lost 5 bases, and 6 bases had no gene match. CDR3 loop: CASSLGTAVNTEAFF. CDR3 in DNA: TGTGCCAGCAGTCTGGGGACAGCCGTGAACACTGAAGCTTTCTTT.

This clonotype was seen repeatedly, ten times or more. The chain is built from TRBV19 and TRBJ2-1; 8 bases line up with TRBD2. Germline assignment: CDR1 LNHDA and CDR2 SQIVND (reference sequence). V shed 3 bases, J shed 2 bases, and the junction held 3 bases outside the gene matches. There are 15 residues in the CDR3. CDR3 residues: CASSMGGRPYNEQFF. The CDR3 DNA reads TGTGCCAGTAGTATGGGCGGGAGGCCCTACAATGAGCAGTTCTTC.

This clonotype was recorded at least ten times. The CDR3 DNA follows: TGCGCCAGCAGCTTGGGTGCCGCCCCGGTCACTGAAGCTTTCTTT. Protein sequence: CASSLGAAPVTEAFF. The chain couples TRBV5-1 to TRBJ1-1, with D uncertain. The CDR3 sequence is 15 residues long. Germline CDR1 SGHRS, CDR2 YFSETQ. V was cut by 0 bases and J by 4 bases, with 13 bases left in between.

This clonotype came up many times. The chain carries TRBV10-3 and TRBJ2-5; D is perhaps TRBD1 (6 bases). Between the trimmed V and J ends, which lost 6 bases and 0 bases, there was a span of 17 bases. CDR3 size: 16 residues. Germline V lookup: CDR1 ENHRY, CDR2 SYGVKD. In DNA form, the CDR3 reads TGTGCCATCAGGCTCGGGACACCCCAAGACCAAGAGACCCAGTACTTC. Its protein product is CAIRLGTPQDQETQYF.

This clonotype was counted many times. This chain uses TRBV20-1 with TRBJ2-1; the match to TRBD1 covers 9 bases. The CDR3 sequence is 14 residues long. Germline trimming cut 5 bases from V and 4 bases from J; bases unmatched to any gene: 6. Germline values: CDR1 DFQATT, CDR2 SNEGSKA (reference sequence). The DNA for the CDR3 is TGCAGTGCTTTAGTGGGGACAGGGTACAATGAGCAGTTCTTC. Residues: CSALVGTGYNEQFF.

This clonotype was seen ten or more times. V and J are TRBV13 and TRBJ2-1, with 7 positions matching TRBD2. The CDR3 totals 15 residues. Germline CDR1 reads PRHDT; CDR2 reads FYEKMQ (reference sequence). V gave up 5 bases and J gave up 12 bases; unmatched junction bases: 16. The CDR3 DNA is TGTGCCAGCAGCCCGACTAGCATACTCTCACGTGGGCAGTTCTTC. It codes for CASSPTSILSRGQFF.

This clonotype has a count of ten or more. The chain employs TRBV20-1 and TRBJ1-4; tentative D call: TRBD1 (6 bases). The germline V and J ends were trimmed by 4 bases and 6 bases, with 18 bases remaining between them. The germline CDR1 and CDR2 sequences are DFQATT and SNEGSKA (reference sequence). The CDR3 length is 15 residues. In DNA, the CDR3 is TGCAGTGCTAAAAAGGGGGGAAGAAAGGATGAAAAACTGTTTTTT. Its translation: CSAKKGGRKDEKLFF.

At least ten counts were recorded for this clonotype. The chain uses TRBV2 and TRBJ2-1; 8 bases fit TRBD2. CDR3 length equals 16 residues. Germline-derived CDR1 and CDR2 are SNHLY and FYNNEI. V shed 3 bases and J 1 base; nucleotides not matched to a gene: 5. The CDR3 DNA reads as TGTGCCAGCAGTGATATAGCGGGAATTTCCTACAATGAGCAGTTCTTC. Its protein product is CASSDIAGISYNEQFF.

The chain has TRBV3-1 and TRBJ2-5; weak D call: TRBD2 (6 bases). Germline CDR1 reads LGHDT; CDR2 reads YNNKEL (reference sequence). The germline V and J ends were trimmed by 8 bases and 4 bases, with 17 bases remaining between them. The CDR3 has 14 residues. The CDR3 bases are TGTGCCAGCCAGACGGGGCTAGCGTTAGAGACCCAGTACTTC. Its protein product is CASQTGLALETQYF.

The sample holds many counts of this clonotype. The chain couples TRBV13 to TRBJ1-5; TRBD1 matches 7 bases. This CDR3 has 14 amino acids. V shed 5 bases and J 3 bases; nucleotides not matched to a gene: 4. The V gene's germline CDR1 is PRHDT and CDR2 FYEKMQ (reference sequence). In DNA form, the CDR3 reads TGTGCCAGCAGCCTGGGACAGCACAATCAGCCCCAGCATTTT. Encoded protein: CASSLGQHNQPQHF.

In this sample, this clonotype turned up many times. The chain joins TRBV6-5 to TRBJ2-7; 12 nucleotides align to TRBD2. This CDR3 contains 16 residues. Germline V gene lookup returns CDR1 MNHEY and CDR2 SVGAGI. Losses at the gene ends were 0 bases for V and 5 bases for J; bases not matched to a gene: 5. The CDR3 protein is CASSYSVLAGGNEQYF. In nucleotides, the CDR3 is TGTGCCAGCAGTTACTCGGTGCTAGCGGGGGGGAACGAGCAGTACTTC.

This clonotype was found many times. The rearrangement links TRBV11-3 to TRBJ2-4, with 7 bases fitting TRBD2. Unmatched junction bases numbered 3, after V lost 1 base and J lost 0 bases. Germline values: CDR1 SGHNT, CDR2 YENEEA. This CDR3 is built from 16 residues. This chain's CDR3 is CASSLGLAEAKNIQYF. The CDR3 DNA reads as TGTGCCAGCAGCTTAGGACTAGCTGAAGCCAAAAACATTCAGTACTTC.

In this sample, this clonotype turned up many times. This may stem from a read error, because a much larger clone lies one nucleotide away. The V call is TRBV28, the J call TRBJ2-1; possibly TRBD2 for D (6 bases). Germline V gene data show CDR1 as MDHEN and CDR2 as SYDVKM. CDR3 size: 14 residues. The CDR3 nucleotides are TGTGCCAGTCACGGGGGTTACTCCTACAATGAGCGGTTCTTC. Translation gives CASHGGYSYNERFF.

There are many counts of this clonotype. The rearrangement links TRBV28 to TRBJ2-1; 9 nucleotides line up with TRBD1. This CDR3 is 14 amino acids long. The junction had 3 bases not matched to a gene; V was cut back by 5 bases and J by 4 bases. Germline V gene data show CDR1 as MDHEN and CDR2 as SYDVKM. CDR3 residues: CASSHGTGYNEQFF. The CDR3 bases are TGTGCCAGCAGTCACGGGACAGGGTACAATGAGCAGTTCTTC.

As regards this clonotype: This could be a read error, since a much larger clone is one nucleotide away. The V and J genes are TRBV10-3 and TRBJ2-3; 7 bases agree with TRBD2. CDR1 ENHRY and CDR2 SYGVKD come from the germline V gene. V lost 2 bases, J lost 1 base, and 6 bases stayed unmatched. The CDR3 is 16 residues long. The chain's CDR3 is CAISEASGFGTDTQYF. CDR3 in DNA: TGTGCCATCAGTGAGGCTAGCGGATTCGGCACAGATACGCAGTATTTT.

Comments on this clonotype: A read error may produce the germline difference seen at one junction end. The chain employs TRBV5-6 and TRBJ2-1, with 9 positions matching TRBD2. There are 16 residues in the CDR3. Germline values: CDR1 SGHDT, CDR2 YYEEEE. CDR3 sequence: CASSPPRTSDYNERFF. The CDR3 DNA sequence: TGTGCCAGCAGCCCGCCGCGGACTAGCGACTACAATGAGCGGTTCTTT. The full variable domain, its missing parts supplied by reference TRBV5-6 and TRBJ2-1, is DAGVTQSPTHLIKTRGQQVTLRCSPKSGHDTVSWYQQALGQGPQFIFQYYEEEERQRGNFPDRFSGHQFPNYSSELNVNALLLGDSALYLCASSPPRTSDYNERFFGPGTRLTVL.

On this clonotype itself: This may stem from a read error, because a much larger clone lies one nucleotide away. V is TRBV6-6 and J is TRBJ2-5; a possible D gene is TRBD2 (5 bases). This CDR3 has 12 residues. Trimming removed 6 bases at V and 1 base at J, with 6 bases between. Germline assignment: CDR1 MNHNY and CDR2 SVGAGI (reference sequence). CDR3 region: CASREVQETQYF. The CDR3 DNA is TGTGCCAGCAGGGAGGTCCAAGAGACCCAGTACTTC.

A remark on this clonotype: This may come from a read error, since a much larger clone is one base off. The rearrangement joins TRBV18 to TRBJ2-7; D is uncertain. Per germline, CDR1 KGHSH and CDR2 LQKENI. V lost 4 bases, J lost 3 bases, and 7 bases lay in between. CDR3 length: 12 residues. CDR3 in DNA: TGTGCCAGCTCACTTGAGAGCTACGAGCAGTACTTC. It translates to CASSLESYEQYF.

This clonotype was counted at least ten times. The chain links TRBV5-1 to TRBJ2-1, with D possibly being TRBD2 (6 bases). The V end lost 4 bases, the J end lost 5 bases, and 10 bases lay between the germline ends. The germline CDR1 and CDR2 sequences are SGHRS and YFSETQ. The CDR3 sequence is 13 residues long. The CDR3 DNA follows: TGCGCCAGCAGCCGGGGGACCAACAATGAGCAGTTCTTC. Translating it yields CASSRGTNNEQFF.

This clonotype was recorded many times. This sequence joins TRBV7-2 and TRBJ2-1, with TRBD2 matching 10 bases. Germline CDR1 and CDR2: SGHTA and FQGNSA. Trimming cost V 7 bases and J 8 bases; bases outside gene matches: 11. The CDR3 runs to 15 residues. The DNA for the CDR3 is TGTGCCAGCACCCTCCTAGCGGGAGTGTCGGATGAGCAGTTCTTC. It encodes CASTLLAGVSDEQFF.

The chain combines TRBV7-3 with TRBJ2-3; D unresolved. With 0 bases removed from V and 3 bases from J, the gap between germline ends came to 7 bases. This CDR3 contains 14 residues. CDR1 and CDR2 from the germline V gene are SGHTA and FQGTGA. In DNA, the CDR3 is TGTGCCAGCAGCTTAACTCAAGCGACAGATACGCAGTATTTT. Amino acid sequence: CASSLTQATDTQYF.